This note documents a single T cell receptor beta chain sequence. The data originate from a study of blood T cell repertoires in COVID-19. Background on the study: Sites in the United States, Italy and Spain provided acute and convalescent COVID-19 samples.

Original processing notes: Amplification with reference gene primers provided the estimates of nucleated cell counts. Assay: immunoSEQ multiplex PCR; the TCRdb copy retains only in-frame clones and omits some. The V and J calls and the clone size are those of that table, but D and trimming were determined from the DNA. This sample carries some 300,000 clones, over 75% of them seen once, and the ten largest clones take more than 0.8%. V was cut by 0 bases and J by 4 bases, with 8 bases left in between. Germline V gene data show CDR1 as SGDLS and CDR2 as YYNGEE. There are 15 residues in the CDR3. Enrollees, about 18 to 89 years old, lived in about two dozen US areas. Symptom resolution, clearance, or two negative PCRs marked the recovered donors of Cohort 3.

The chain is built from TRBV9 and TRBJ1-6; D is ambiguous. The sequenced sample consisted of PBMCs or T cells enriched from blood (not recorded which). This receptor was identified in a woman aged 25 to 45 who had recovered from COVID-19. The CDR3 protein is CASSVEAGYNSPLHF. The CDR3 DNA reads TGTGCCAGCAGCGTAGAGGCGGGTTATAATTCACCCCTCCACTTT.